This TCR beta chain is from a study of Ad26.COV2.S vaccination and SARS-CoV-2 variants. The data were produced by immunoSEQ multiplex PCR, yet TCRdb's version contains in-frame clones alone and is incomplete. The top ten hold 2.5% to 3.5% of the sample, which has under 300,000 clones, about 83% seen once. Study-level results: Placebo recipients showed lower spike-specific TCR breadth than vaccinees.

Documented treatment: some 20 received Ad26.COV2.S at low or high dose, single or two shots; 5 received placebo; per-sample allocation not given. It was on day 63 after the first vaccine or placebo injection that samples were taken. Comments on this clone: The antigen remains undetermined.

CDR3 length equals 13 residues. In germline, CDR1 is SGHDT, CDR2 YYEEEE. The V end lost 4 bases, the J end lost 2 bases, and 9 bases lay between the germline ends. The specimen comprised peripheral blood, sampled in a trial of Ad26.COV2.S vaccine versus placebo. This clonotype was sampled from a person aged 18-60 years who received the Ad26.COV2.S COVID-19 vaccine or a placebo. The chain combines TRBV5-6 with TRBJ1-1; TRBD1 is a possible D gene (5 bases). CDR3 sequence reads: CASSRDLNTEAFF. CDR3 nucleotide sequence: TGTGCCAGCAGCCGGGACTTAAACACTGAAGCTTTCTTT.